A single sample is the source of the 4 T cell receptor beta chains below, sequenced in a study of cytomegalovirus exposure and HLA in healthy donors. The PCR contained 60 Vbeta and 13 Jbeta primers. Measured with immunoSEQ multiplex PCR; TCRdb has only the in-frame clones, and not every one. The sample holds approximately 150,000 clones, roughly 80% seen once. Sequenced input: PBMCs. The receptors originated from a man younger than 40 in good health and CMV-seronegative.

The rearrangement joins TRBV27 to TRBJ1-5; D gene unclear. V lost 3 bases and J 4 bases, leaving 4 bases between the germline ends. Germline V lookup: CDR1 MNHEY, CDR2 SMNVEV (reference sequence). The CDR3 is 12 amino acids. CDR3 protein: CASSFPNQPQHF. The CDR3 DNA is TGTGCCAGCAGTTTCCCGAATCAGCCCCAGCATTTT.

The chain recombines TRBV27 with TRBJ1-4; 8 bases map to TRBD1. The trim removed 3 bases at V and 11 bases at J, leaving 8 bases unmatched. This CDR3 is built from 14 residues. Germline CDR1 and CDR2: MNHEY and SMNVEV (reference sequence). As DNA, the CDR3 is TGTGCCAGCAGTTTCCTCCCTCGGACAGGGAAACTGTTTTTT. Translating it yields CASSFLPRTGKLFF.

The chain combines TRBV29-1 with TRBJ2-3; possibly TRBD2 for D (6 bases). There are 17 residues in the CDR3. Per germline, CDR1 SQVTM and CDR2 ANQGSEA. V shed 5 bases and J shed 2 bases, with 23 bases lying between them. The CDR3 loop is CSVWGGSGSVFTDTQYF. The CDR3 DNA sequence: TGCAGCGTTTGGGGCGGTAGCGGCTCTGTTTTCACAGATACGCAGTATTTT.

In its sample, this clone was seen a few times. J is TRBJ1-1 and V is TRBV5-4; D unclear. V gave up 4 bases and J gave up 3 bases, with 16 bases separating them. Germline CDR1 and CDR2: SGHNT and YYREEE (reference sequence). The CDR3 is made up of 15 amino acids. For the CDR3, the DNA is TGTGCCAGCAGCCCCTCCCCAAGGCGGGACACTGAAGCTTTCTTT. Its protein is CASSPSPRRDTEAFF.